The following is a T cell receptor beta chain sequence with its context. The data originate from a study of blood T cell repertoires in COVID-19. The wider study: T cells, B-cell-depleted T cells, or PBMCs provided the cDNA or gDNA that served as material.

Germline CDR1 is PRHDT and CDR2 is FYEKMQ (reference sequence). The CDR3 has 15 amino acids. Trimming left V 3 bases short and J 2 bases short, with 13 bases between. Authors' data handling: Reference gene primer amplification yielded estimated nucleated cell counts. Measured with immunoSEQ multiplex PCR; TCRdb has only the in-frame clones, and not every one. V and J calls and clone size are those listed in that table; D and trimming were worked out from the DNA. The sample records about 89,000 clones, approximately 88% being singletons. This TCR came from a man aged 55-75 years with acute or convalescent COVID-19. Sequencing input: peripheral blood. This sequence joins TRBV13 and TRBJ1-1; D is perhaps TRBD1 (6 bases). The CDR3 DNA reads TGTGCCAGCAGCTTGAGCGGGGGCCCTAACACTGAAGCTTTCTTT. Translation gives CASSLSGGPNTEAFF.